This T cell receptor beta chain is drawn from a study of control samples from healthy donors and cancer patients. CDR3 length: 14 amino acids. V was cut by 3 bases and J by 5 bases, with 13 bases left in between. Germline-derived CDR1 and CDR2 are LNHDA and SQIVND (reference sequence). Repertoires were generated with immunoSEQ multiplex PCR, while TCRdb's copy carries only in-frame clones and drops some. Of 75,000 to 100,000 clones listed, roughly 91% were seen once; the top ten hold 4.5% to 7%. The TCR comes from a man aged 45-65 years in good health. The chain uses TRBV19 and TRBJ2-5; maybe TRBD1 (7 bases). Sample: blood. Written as DNA, the CDR3 is TGTGCCAGTAGTATCGGGTCAGGGGGGGAGACCCAGTACTTC. Residues: CASSIGSGGETQYF.